The clone carrying this T cell receptor beta chain was detected a few times. No antigen is known for it. These data originate in a study of T-cell memory formation after mild COVID-19. Overall study: There were largely donor-specific TCR clusters. Points from the study as a whole: The second-wave clones peaking on day 37 were not confirmed as SARS-CoV-2-specific. Contracting clones, day 15 to 85, had balanced CD4/CD8, and later expanders favored CD4+.

Using constant-segment primers, 5'RACE produced TCR alpha and TCR beta cDNA libraries carrying sample barcodes and UMIs. TCRdb fed the 5' RACE reads into MiXCR, producing one record per CDR3 protein. The sample includes approximately 180,000 distinct CDR3 sequences, under 20% of them seen just once. V lost 8 bases and J 9 bases, leaving 23 bases between the germline ends. The CDR3 extends over 16 amino acids. Germline V lookup: CDR1 MNHEY, CDR2 SMNVEV (reference sequence). The chain is built from TRBV27 and TRBJ1-6; weak D call: TRBD1 (6 bases). The origin of this receptor is an adult woman who had mild COVID-19 (a few samples of this study predate the infection). Cell type and time point are not known. The material sequenced was PBMCs or a T cell subset sorted from them (not recorded which). CDR3 coding DNA: TGTGCCAGCGGGGTCGGCAGGGGCTTTGTTGGTTCACCCCTCCACTTT. This gives the protein CASGVGRGFVGSPLHF.